One and the same sample provided the 30 T cell receptor beta chains below, sequenced in a study of blood T cells in healthy people across ages. A sample-barcoded 5' primer and a J-beta primer mix were used in a second PCR of about 6 to 11 cycles. One entry per CDR3 protein, called by TCRdb with MiXCR from the 5' RACE reads. Here the sample spans around 1,900,000 distinct CDR3 sequences, more than 35% being singletons. Sequencing was done on a sample of blood. These receptors were taken from a human donor in good health.

CDR3 nucleotides: TGCAGCGTTGATGTGGGGGAGACCCAGTACTTC. Its protein product is CSVDVGETQYF. This chain connects TRBV29-1 to TRBJ2-5; no clear D gene. The V and J ends lost 3 bases and 5 bases respectively, with 7 bases between them. The CDR3 runs to 11 residues. Germline CDR1 is SQVTM and CDR2 is ANQGSEA.

This clonotype showed up just once. This sequence joins TRBV12-3 or TRBV12-4 and TRBJ1-1, with D possibly being TRBD1 (6 bases). This CDR3 is built from 12 residues. V was trimmed by 5 bases and J by 11 bases, leaving 15 bases between them. DNA for the CDR3: TGTGCCAGCAGTCTGGGGGGGGCAGGTGCTTTCTTT. Amino acids: CASSLGGAGAFF.

The table lists this clonotype with a few counts. The chain combines TRBV7-2 with TRBJ2-3, with TRBD1 matching 9 bases. Losses at the gene ends were 7 bases for V and 7 bases for J; bases not matched to a gene: 12. This CDR3 has 15 amino acids. Germline lookup yields CDR1 SGHTA and CDR2 FQGNSA. The CDR3 sequence is CASTMDRGVFNTQYF. DNA for the CDR3: TGTGCCAGCACCATGGACAGGGGAGTTTTTAATACGCAGTATTTT.

The chain joins TRBV12-5 to TRBJ1-2, with 7 bases lining up with TRBD1. With V trimmed by 6 bases and J by 7 bases, 14 bases remained unmatched. The CDR3 is made up of 15 amino acids. Germline CDR1 reads LGHNT; CDR2 reads FRNRAP. CDR3 region: CASGRGDRIVSGYTF. The CDR3 region has the DNA TGTGCTAGTGGCAGGGGGGACAGAATAGTCTCTGGCTACACCTTC. Complete variable domain (other parts from reference TRBV12-5 and TRBJ1-2): DARVTQTPRHKVTEMGQEVTMRCQPILGHNTVFWYRQTMMQGLELLAYFRNRAPLDDSGMPKDRFSAEMPDATLATLKIQPSEPRDSAVYFCASGRGDRIVSGYTFGSGTRLTVV.

The rearrangement links TRBV9 to TRBJ1-1; 7 nucleotides align to TRBD1. This CDR3 region has 15 residues. V was clipped by 3 bases and J by 3 bases; unmatched bases: 8. Per the germline V gene, CDR1 is SGDLS and CDR2 is YYNGEE. CDR3 amino acids: CASSDRQGMDTEAFF. DNA of the CDR3: TGTGCCAGCAGCGATCGACAGGGAATGGACACTGAAGCTTTCTTT.

The sample holds a few counts of this clonotype. The chain is built from TRBV6-1 and TRBJ2-2; TRBD1 or TRBD2 may be the D gene (6 bases each). The CDR3 has 18 amino acids. V was clipped by 5 bases and J by 5 bases, with 24 bases between them. CDR1 is MNHNS and CDR2 is SASEGT in the germline V gene. The CDR3 sequence: CASSLPPGETSLTGELFF. For the CDR3, the DNA is TGTGCCAGCAGTCTCCCCCCAGGGGAGACTAGTCTTACCGGGGAGCTGTTTTTT.

This rearrangement joins TRBV5-1 to TRBJ2-5; no clear D. The J call may be in error: the DNA end matches TRBJ2-7 better. The CDR3 is 14 amino acids. CDR1 SGHRS and CDR2 YFSETQ come from the germline V gene. In DNA, the CDR3 is TGCGCCAGCAGCTTGGACCCAGGTACAAACGAGCAGTACTTC. Amino acid sequence: CASSLDPGTNEQYF.

The chain is built from TRBV11-1 and TRBJ2-2, with TRBD1 matching 8 bases. This CDR3 has 16 amino acids. Per germline, CDR1 SGHAT and CDR2 FQDESV (reference sequence). V lost 2 bases to trimming and J lost 5 bases; unmatched junction nucleotides: 7. Here the CDR3 reads CASSLNPGGPTGELFF. DNA for the CDR3: TGTGCCAGCAGCTTAAATCCAGGGGGCCCTACCGGGGAGCTGTTTTTT. Variable domain in full (rest from reference TRBV11-1 and TRBJ2-2): EAEVAQSPRYKITEKSQAVAFWCDPISGHATLYWYRQILGQGPELLVQFQDESVVDDSQLPKDRFSAERLKGVDSTLKIQPAELGDSAMYLCASSLNPGGPTGELFFGEGSRLTVL.

This clonotype came up a few times. CDR3 protein: CSVFAGDYEQYF. The CDR3 DNA is TGCAGCGTTTTTGCAGGAGACTACGAGCAGTACTTC. The chain couples TRBV29-1 to TRBJ2-7; D is unresolved. Trimming cost V 5 bases and J 3 bases, with 11 bases left between them. Germline assignment: CDR1 SQVTM and CDR2 ANQGSEA. This CDR3 contains 12 residues.

A few counts support this clonotype. The junction departs from germline at one end; a sequencing error may be responsible. V and J are TRBV6-6 and TRBJ2-1; 14 bases map to TRBD2. This CDR3 comprises 15 residues. The germline CDR1 and CDR2 sequences are MNHNY and SVGAGI (reference sequence). This chain's CDR3 is CASSSSGLAGVRQFF. DNA of the CDR3: TGCGCCAGCAGTTCCTCGGGACTAGCGGGGGTTAGGCAGTTCTTC.

This clonotype was seen more than once but under ten times. V gene TRBV6-5 combines with J gene TRBJ2-2; D perhaps matches TRBD1 (5 bases). The V and J ends lost 2 bases and 0 bases respectively, with 13 bases between them. There are 17 residues in the CDR3. Germline V CDR1 and CDR2: MNHEY, SVGAGI. CDR3 amino acids: CASSYDLGRANTGELFF. In DNA form, the CDR3 reads TGTGCCAGCAGTTACGATCTTGGCAGGGCGAACACCGGGGAGCTGTTTTTT.

V gene TRBV15 combines with J gene TRBJ2-2; D gene uncertain. Germline V gene sequence: CDR1 LNHNV, CDR2 YYDKDF (reference sequence). V was pared by 0 bases and J by 1 base, with 6 bases between. The CDR3 extends over 15 amino acids. The CDR3 DNA sequence: TGTGCCACCAGCAGAGACAGCATGAACACCGGGGAGCTGTTTTTT. Translation gives CATSRDSMNTGELFF. The whole variable domain, filled in from reference TRBV15 and TRBJ2-2, reads DAMVIQNPRYQVTQFGKPVTLSCSQTLNHNVMYWYQQKSSQAPKLLFHYYDKDFNNEADTPDNFQSRRPNTSFCFLDIRSPGLGDTAMYLCATSRDSMNTGELFFGEGSRLTVL.

About this clonotype: Possible read error: a much larger clone is one base away. The genes are TRBV11-2 and TRBJ1-4; unclear D gene. The CDR3 sequence is 14 residues long. The germline V gene has CDR1 SGHAT and CDR2 FQNNGV. As DNA, the CDR3 is TGTGTCAGCAGGTTATTTGCAACTAATGAAAAACTGTTTTTT. Its translation: CVSRLFATNEKLFF. The full variable domain, rest sourced from reference TRBV11-2 and TRBJ1-4, is EAGVAQSPRYKIIEKRQSVAFWCNPISGHATLYWYQQILGQGPKLLIQFQNNGVVDDSQLPKDRFSAERLKGVDSTLKIQPAKLEDSAVYLCVSRLFATNEKLFFGSGTQLSVL.

The chain joins TRBV5-6 to TRBJ2-1, with D tentatively TRBD1 or TRBD2 (5 bases each). The CDR3 length is 15 residues. The germline V gene has CDR1 SGHDT and CDR2 YYEEEE. V dropped 4 bases and J dropped 6 bases, with 17 bases sitting between them. The DNA for the CDR3 is TGTGCCAGCAGCCAACAAAACCGGGGCAGCAATGAGCAGTTCTTC. This codes for CASSQQNRGSNEQFF.

This clonotype came up a few times. An end of the junction differs from the germline gene, which may be a read error. CDR3 bases: TGCGCCAGCGGTCGACAGGGGGCTGGCGGGGAGCGGTTTTTT. Translating it yields CASGRQGAGGERFF. This sequence joins TRBV5-1 and TRBJ2-2; TRBD1 matches at 10 bases. This CDR3 comprises 14 residues. Per the germline V gene, CDR1 is SGHRS and CDR2 is YFSETQ. The variable domain in full, with the rest retrieved from reference TRBV5-1 and TRBJ2-2, is KAGVTQTPRYLIKTRGQQVTLSCSPISGHRSVSWYQQTPGQGLQFLFEYFSETQRNKGNFPGRFSGRQFSNSRSEMNVSTLELGDSALYLCASGRQGAGGERFFGEGSRLTVL.

There are a few counts of this clonotype. The chain recombines TRBV28 with TRBJ2-5; weak D call: TRBD2 (6 bases). Germline lookup yields CDR1 MDHEN and CDR2 SYDVKM. The CDR3 runs 15 residues. The V gene lost 5 bases and the J gene lost 4 bases, with 17 bases spanning the gap. The CDR3 loop reads CASSEPPGDGETQYF. Here the CDR3 DNA reads TGTGCCAGCAGTGAACCTCCGGGGGACGGAGAGACCCAGTACTTC.

This clonotype was seen only once. One end of the junction is discordant with germline, which a read error may explain. The CDR3 here is CASSPDRGNQPQRF. The CDR3 coding sequence is TGTGCCAGCAGCCCCGACAGGGGAAATCAGCCCCAGCGTTTT. The chain recombines TRBV2 with TRBJ1-5; 8 bases are shared with TRBD1. Germline assignment: CDR1 SNHLY and CDR2 FYNNEI. The CDR3 runs to 14 residues.

The rearrangement links TRBV7-2 to TRBJ2-3; 10 bases line up with TRBD2. The J segment lost 1 base and the V segment lost 4 bases, leaving 2 bases of the junction unmatched. The CDR3 has 15 amino acids. Germline V gene data show CDR1 as SGHTA and CDR2 as FQGNSA. Here the CDR3 reads CASSYLAGGTDTQYF. CDR3 in DNA: TGTGCCAGCAGCTATCTAGCGGGGGGCACAGATACGCAGTATTTT.

V and J are TRBV11-3 and TRBJ1-2, with no clear D. This CDR3 comprises 18 residues. In germline, CDR1 is SGHNT, CDR2 YENEEA. Trimming took 1 base from V and 8 from J, leaving 26 bases between them. The CDR3 loop is CASSLGPIVDVSSGGYTF. In DNA form, the CDR3 reads TGTGCCAGCAGCTTAGGCCCGATCGTTGACGTTTCTAGTGGAGGCTACACCTTC.

The chain combines TRBV27 with TRBJ1-2; 8 positions match TRBD1. The CDR3 sequence is 14 residues long. V lost 5 bases, J lost 7 bases, and 9 bases stayed unmatched. The germline CDR1 and CDR2 sequences are MNHEY and SMNVEV (reference sequence). CDR3 bases: TGTGCCAGCAGTCCAGCGACAGGGGTGGGTGGCTACACCTTC. Protein product: CASSPATGVGGYTF.

The chain carries TRBV9 and TRBJ2-4; the match to TRBD2 covers 7 bases. CDR1 and CDR2 from the germline V gene are SGDLS and YYNGEE. V was clipped by 3 bases and J by 13 bases; unmatched bases: 16. The CDR3 is made up of 15 amino acids. The CDR3 sequence is CASSASSGAYNEQYF. The CDR3 DNA reads as TGTGCCAGCAGCGCCTCTAGCGGTGCCTACAATGAGCAGTACTTC. Full variable domain (missing parts from reference TRBV9 and TRBJ2-4): DSGVTQTPKHLITATGQRVTLRCSPRSGDLSVYWYQQSLDQGLQFLIQYYNGEERAKGNILERFSAQQFPDLHSELNLSSLELGDSALYFCASSASSGAYNEQYFGAGTRLSVL.

The chain employs TRBV5-5 and TRBJ1-2, with TRBD1 matching 7 bases. With 0 bases clipped from V and 7 bases from J, the junction kept 9 bases outside the gene matches. Per the germline V gene, CDR1 is SGHKS and CDR2 is YYEKEE (reference sequence). The CDR3 spans 15 residues. The DNA of the CDR3 is TGTGCCAGCAGCTTGGAATGGAGGGGGCGGTCTGGCTACACCTTC. It translates to CASSLEWRGRSGYTF. Full variable domain (rest looked up from reference TRBV5-5 and TRBJ1-2): DAGVTQSPTHLIKTRGQQVTLRCSPISGHKSVSWYQQVLGQGPQFIFQYYEKEERGRGNFPDRFSARQFPNYSSELNVNALLLGDSALYLCASSLEWRGRSGYTFGSGTRLTVV.

This clonotype was found a few times. The rearrangement joins TRBV29-1 to TRBJ2-7; 7 bases match TRBD2. The CDR3 runs to 13 residues. The ends lost 4 bases at V and 4 bases at J; junction bases unmatched: 7. The V gene's germline CDR1 is SQVTM and CDR2 ANQGSEA. The CDR3 DNA is TGCAGCGTTGGGGCCAGCGGGGCGTACGAGCAGTACTTC. This gives the protein CSVGASGAYEQYF.

The sample holds a few counts of this clonotype. V usage is TRBV29-1 and J usage is TRBJ1-4; perhaps TRBD1 as D (5 bases). The CDR3 spans 14 residues. Per the germline V gene, CDR1 is SQVTM and CDR2 is ANQGSEA. Trimming took 7 bases from V and 4 from J, leaving 16 bases between them. The CDR3 region is CSAVQGALNEKLFF. The DNA for the CDR3 is TGCAGCGCTGTTCAGGGTGCCCTTAATGAAAAACTGTTTTTT.

The V and J genes are TRBV3-1 and TRBJ1-2; D is unclear. The CDR3 runs to 12 residues. CDR1 is LGHDT and CDR2 is YNNKEL in the germline V gene (reference sequence). Trimming took 4 bases from V and 8 from J, leaving 11 bases between them. The CDR3 region has the DNA TGTGCCAGCAGCCCCGCTTCTTGGGGCTACACCTTC. Protein product: CASSPASWGYTF.

The chain employs TRBV6-6 and TRBJ2-3; maybe TRBD1 (6 bases). The germline V and J ends were trimmed by 6 bases and 5 bases, with 21 bases remaining between them. The germline gives CDR1 MNHNY, CDR2 SVGAGI (reference sequence). The CDR3 spans 16 residues. CDR3 DNA: TGTGCCAGCAGACCTCTTGGTGGGGGCGAGGTAGATACGCAGTATTTT. Translation: CASRPLGGGEVDTQYF.

This clonotype was recorded a few times. The genes are TRBV20-1 and TRBJ1-1, with 10 bases that match TRBD1. Per germline, CDR1 DFQATT and CDR2 SNEGSKA (reference sequence). After removal of 4 bases from V and 4 bases from J, the junction contained 9 bases not matched to a gene. The length of the CDR3 is 15 residues. CDR3 sequence (DNA): TGCAGTGCTATGACCGGGACAGGGGTGGGCACTGAAGCTTTCTTT. The encoded protein is CSAMTGTGVGTEAFF.

The chain carries TRBV12-3 or TRBV12-4 and TRBJ2-5; 7 bases are shared with TRBD1. Trimming took 5 bases from V and 7 from J; bases not matched to a gene: 13. There are 15 residues in the CDR3. The CDR3 bases are TGTGCCAGCAGTCCGCTTACCGGGACAGCTACGACCCAGTACTTC. Encoded protein: CASSPLTGTATTQYF.

The V and J genes are TRBV6-2 or TRBV6-3 and TRBJ2-5; D is perhaps TRBD2 (7 bases). V gave up 7 bases and J gave up 6 bases, with 33 bases separating them. The CDR3 runs 19 residues. Germline CDR1 reads MNHEY; CDR2 reads SVGEGT. CDR3 region: CASNPLGGALTPSQKTQYF. For the CDR3, the DNA is TGTGCCAGCAACCCCCTTGGGGGGGCACTGACACCGTCCCAGAAGACCCAGTACTTC.

The rearrangement links TRBV6-5 to TRBJ1-1; possible D gene TRBD1, 5 bases. Trimming removed 5 bases at V and 4 bases at J, with 14 bases between. This CDR3 is 14 amino acids long. Germline V gene lookup returns CDR1 MNHEY and CDR2 SVGAGI. CDR3 region: CASSLERGFTEAFF. The CDR3 DNA sequence: TGTGCCAGCAGTCTAGAGCGGGGCTTCACTGAAGCTTTCTTT.